This T cell receptor (beta chain) was profiled in a study of human CD8 memory T cell subsets. Study-wide findings and caveats: The beta chain was the only T cell receptor chain that the study sequenced. The Chao1 estimates suggested that precursor exhausted T cells were less diverse than stem-like memory T cells.

The authors made TCR beta libraries using UMI-labeled 5' RACE. Study processing details: The number of functional CDR3 beta clonotypes in each TCR beta library ranged from about 2,800 to 18,000. TCRdb reanalyzed the 5' RACE reads, giving one entry per CDR3 protein sequence and no DNA. In this record, the V and J calls reflect TCRdb's handling and not the investigators' own analysis. The sample table includes approximately 10,000 distinct CDR3 sequences. A remark on this clonotype: The antigen remains unidentified.

CCR7+ PD-1+ TIGIT+ early memory CD8+ T cells with exhausted-like traits constituted the TPEX cells. Sequenced input: CD8+ T cells from PBMCs. This TCR derives from a human donor in good health.

This chain's CDR3 is CSARVTSGRQETQYF. V and J are TRBV20-1 and TRBJ2-5; the TCRdb D gene call, TRBD2, has no DNA to confirm it. CDR1 and CDR2 (germline): DFQATT, SNEGSKA (reference sequence). This CDR3 is built from 15 residues.